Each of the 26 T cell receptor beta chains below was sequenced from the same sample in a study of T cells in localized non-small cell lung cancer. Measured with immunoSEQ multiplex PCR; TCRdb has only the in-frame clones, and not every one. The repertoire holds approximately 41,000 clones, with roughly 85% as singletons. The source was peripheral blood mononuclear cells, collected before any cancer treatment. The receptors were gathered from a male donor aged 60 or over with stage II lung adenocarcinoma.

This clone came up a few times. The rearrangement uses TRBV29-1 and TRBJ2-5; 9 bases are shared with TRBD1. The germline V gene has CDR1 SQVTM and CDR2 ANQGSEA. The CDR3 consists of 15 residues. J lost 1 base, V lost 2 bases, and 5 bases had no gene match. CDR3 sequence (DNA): TGCAGCGTTGAAAGGGACAGGGATGTCCAAGAGACCCAGTACTTC. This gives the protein CSVERDRDVQETQYF.

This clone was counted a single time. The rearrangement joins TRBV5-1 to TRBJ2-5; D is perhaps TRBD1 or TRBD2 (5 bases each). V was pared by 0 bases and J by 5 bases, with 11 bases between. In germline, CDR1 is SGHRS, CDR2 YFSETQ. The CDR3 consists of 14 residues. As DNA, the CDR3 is TGCGCCAGCAGCTTGGTGGGGGACGAGGAGACCCAGTACTTC. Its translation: CASSLVGDEETQYF.

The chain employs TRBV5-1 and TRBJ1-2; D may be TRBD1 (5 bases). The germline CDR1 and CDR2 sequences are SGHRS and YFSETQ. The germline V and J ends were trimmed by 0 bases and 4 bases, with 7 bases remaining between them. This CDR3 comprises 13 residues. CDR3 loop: CASSLEGVYGYTF. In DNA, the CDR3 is TGCGCCAGCAGCTTGGAAGGGGTCTATGGCTACACCTTC.

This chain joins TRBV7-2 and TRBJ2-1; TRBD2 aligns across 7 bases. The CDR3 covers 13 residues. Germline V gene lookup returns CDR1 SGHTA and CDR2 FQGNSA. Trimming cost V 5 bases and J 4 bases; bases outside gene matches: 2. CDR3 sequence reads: CASSTRGYNEQFF. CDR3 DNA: TGTGCCAGCAGCACGCGGGGGTACAATGAGCAGTTCTTC.

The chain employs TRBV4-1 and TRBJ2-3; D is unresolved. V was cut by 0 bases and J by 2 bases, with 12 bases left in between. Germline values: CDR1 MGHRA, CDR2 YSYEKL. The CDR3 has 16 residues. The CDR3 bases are TGCGCCAGCAGCCAAGATCGTTCGGGCTCCACAGATACGCAGTATTTT. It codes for CASSQDRSGSTDTQYF.

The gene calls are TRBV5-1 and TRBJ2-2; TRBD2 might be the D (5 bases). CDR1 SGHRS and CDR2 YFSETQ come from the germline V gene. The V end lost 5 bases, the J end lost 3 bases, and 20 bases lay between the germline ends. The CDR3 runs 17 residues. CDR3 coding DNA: TGCGCCAGCAGATGGATGTTAGTGGGAGCCGACACCGGGGAGCTGTTTTTT. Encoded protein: CASRWMLVGADTGELFF. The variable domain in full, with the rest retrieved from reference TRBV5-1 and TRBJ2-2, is KAGVTQTPRYLIKTRGQQVTLSCSPISGHRSVSWYQQTPGQGLQFLFEYFSETQRNKGNFPGRFSGRQFSNSRSEMNVSTLELGDSALYLCASRWMLVGADTGELFFGEGSRLTVL.

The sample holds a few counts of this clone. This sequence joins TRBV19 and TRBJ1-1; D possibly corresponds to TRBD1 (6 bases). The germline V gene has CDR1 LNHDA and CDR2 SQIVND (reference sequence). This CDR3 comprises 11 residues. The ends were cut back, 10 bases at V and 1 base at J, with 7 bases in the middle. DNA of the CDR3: TGTGCCACCAGGGGGAACACTGAAGCTTTCTTT. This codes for CATRGNTEAFF.

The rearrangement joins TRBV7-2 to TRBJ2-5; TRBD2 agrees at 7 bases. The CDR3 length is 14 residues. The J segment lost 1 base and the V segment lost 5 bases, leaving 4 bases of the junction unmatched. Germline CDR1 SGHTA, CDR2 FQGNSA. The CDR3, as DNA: TGTGCCAGCAGCCCGCGACTAGCCCAAGAGACCCAGTACTTC. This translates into CASSPRLAQETQYF.

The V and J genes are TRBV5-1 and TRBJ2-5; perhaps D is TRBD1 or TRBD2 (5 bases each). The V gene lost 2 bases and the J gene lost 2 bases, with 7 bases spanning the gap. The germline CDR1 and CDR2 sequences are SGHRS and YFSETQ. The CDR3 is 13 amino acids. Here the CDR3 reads CASSLEGQETQYF. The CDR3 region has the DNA TGCGCCAGCAGCTTAGAGGGGCAAGAGACCCAGTACTTC.

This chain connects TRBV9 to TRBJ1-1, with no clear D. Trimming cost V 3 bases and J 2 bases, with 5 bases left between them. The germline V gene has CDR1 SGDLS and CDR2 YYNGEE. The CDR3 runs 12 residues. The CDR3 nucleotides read TGTGCCAGCAGCGCACTTAACACTGAAGCTTTCTTT. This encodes CASSALNTEAFF.

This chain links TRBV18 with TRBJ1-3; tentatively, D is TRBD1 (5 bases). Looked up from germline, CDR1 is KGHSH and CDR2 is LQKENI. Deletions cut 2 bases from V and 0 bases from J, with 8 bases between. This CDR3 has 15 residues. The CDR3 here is CASSPGASSGNTIYF. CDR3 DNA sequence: TGTGCCAGCTCACCAGGGGCGAGCTCTGGAAACACCATATATTTT.

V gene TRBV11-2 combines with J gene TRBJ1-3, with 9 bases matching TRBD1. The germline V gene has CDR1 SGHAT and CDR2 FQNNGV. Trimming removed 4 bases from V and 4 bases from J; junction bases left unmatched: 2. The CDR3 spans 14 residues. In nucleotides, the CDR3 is TGTGCCAGCAGCTCGGGACAGGGCGGAAACACCATATATTTT. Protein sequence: CASSSGQGGNTIYF.

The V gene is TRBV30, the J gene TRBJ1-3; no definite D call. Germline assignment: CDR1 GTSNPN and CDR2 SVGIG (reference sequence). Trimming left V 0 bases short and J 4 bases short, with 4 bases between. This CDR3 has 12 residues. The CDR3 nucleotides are TGTGCCTGGAGTGTAAAAGGAAACACCATATATTTT. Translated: CAWSVKGNTIYF.

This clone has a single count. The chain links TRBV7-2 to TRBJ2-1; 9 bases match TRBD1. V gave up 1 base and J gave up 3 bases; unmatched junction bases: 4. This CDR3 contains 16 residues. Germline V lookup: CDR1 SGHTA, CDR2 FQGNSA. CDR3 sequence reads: CASSLGGQGNYNEQFF. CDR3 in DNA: TGTGCCAGCAGCTTAGGGGGACAGGGTAACTACAATGAGCAGTTCTTC.

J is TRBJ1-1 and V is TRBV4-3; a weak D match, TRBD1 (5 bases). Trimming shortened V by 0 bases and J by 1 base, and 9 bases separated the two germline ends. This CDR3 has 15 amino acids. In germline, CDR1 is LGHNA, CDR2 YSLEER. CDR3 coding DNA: TGCGCCAGCAGCCAAGATGGGCAGGGGAACACTGAAGCTTTCTTT. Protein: CASSQDGQGNTEAFF.

The CDR3: CASSLGLGHNEQFF. In DNA form, the CDR3 reads TGTGCCAGCAGTCTCGGACTAGGCCACAATGAGCAGTTCTTC. The chain employs TRBV14 and TRBJ2-1, with 7 bases aligning to TRBD2. Germline CDR1 reads SGHDN; CDR2 reads FVKESK. Germline trimming cut 6 bases from V and 5 bases from J; bases unmatched to any gene: 7. CDR3 length: 14 amino acids. Full variable domain (missing parts from reference TRBV14 and TRBJ2-1): EAGVTQFPSHSVIEKGQTVTLRCDPISGHDNLYWYRRVMGKEIKFLLHFVKESKQDESGMPNNRFLAERTGGTYSTLKVQPAELEDSGVYFCASSLGLGHNEQFFGPGTRLTVL.

In DNA form, the CDR3 reads TGTGCCAGCTCAGCCTTGGGCTACAATGAGCAGTTCTTC. Its translation: CASSALGYNEQFF. The J gene is TRBJ2-1, the V gene TRBV18; D call uncertain. Trimming removed 5 bases from V and 3 bases from J, with 8 bases in between. There are 13 residues in the CDR3. CDR1 is KGHSH and CDR2 is LQKENI in the germline V gene.

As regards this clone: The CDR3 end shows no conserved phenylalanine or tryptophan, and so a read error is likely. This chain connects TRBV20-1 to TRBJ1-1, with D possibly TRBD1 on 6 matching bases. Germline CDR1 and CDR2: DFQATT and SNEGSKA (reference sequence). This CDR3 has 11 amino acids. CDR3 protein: CRTRGDTEAFS. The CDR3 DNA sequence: TGCAGGACGAGGGGGGACACTGAAGCTTTCTCT.

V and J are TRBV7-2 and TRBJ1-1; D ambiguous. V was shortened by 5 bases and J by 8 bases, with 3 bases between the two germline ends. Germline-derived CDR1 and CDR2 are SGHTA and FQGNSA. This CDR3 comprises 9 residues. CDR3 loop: CASSREAFF. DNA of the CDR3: TGTGCCAGCAGCCGCGAAGCTTTCTTT.

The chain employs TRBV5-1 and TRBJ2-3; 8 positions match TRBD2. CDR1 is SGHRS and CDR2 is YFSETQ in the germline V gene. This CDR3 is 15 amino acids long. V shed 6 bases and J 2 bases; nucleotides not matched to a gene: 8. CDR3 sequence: CASTRYSGATDTQYF. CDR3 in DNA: TGCGCCAGCACCCGATATAGCGGGGCCACAGATACGCAGTATTTT.

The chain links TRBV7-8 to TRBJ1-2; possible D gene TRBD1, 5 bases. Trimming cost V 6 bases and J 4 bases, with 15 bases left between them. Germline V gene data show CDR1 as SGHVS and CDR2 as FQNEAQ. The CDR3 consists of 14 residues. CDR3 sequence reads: CASSLEARAYGYTF. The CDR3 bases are TGTGCCAGCAGTCTAGAGGCCAGGGCCTATGGCTACACCTTC.

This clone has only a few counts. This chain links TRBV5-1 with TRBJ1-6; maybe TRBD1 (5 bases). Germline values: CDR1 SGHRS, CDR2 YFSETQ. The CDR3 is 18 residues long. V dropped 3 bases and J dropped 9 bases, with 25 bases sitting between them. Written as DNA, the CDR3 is TGCGCCAGCAGCTATACCCTCCAGTGGGGCGCAGCGGGTTCACCCCTCCACTTT. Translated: CASSYTLQWGAAGSPLHF. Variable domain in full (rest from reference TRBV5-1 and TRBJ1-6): KAGVTQTPRYLIKTRGQQVTLSCSPISGHRSVSWYQQTPGQGLQFLFEYFSETQRNKGNFPGRFSGRQFSNSRSEMNVSTLELGDSALYLCASSYTLQWGAAGSPLHFGNGTRLTVT.

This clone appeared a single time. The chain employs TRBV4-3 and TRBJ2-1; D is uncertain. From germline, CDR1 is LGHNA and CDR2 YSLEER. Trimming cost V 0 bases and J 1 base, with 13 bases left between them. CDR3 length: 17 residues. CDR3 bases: TGCGCCAGCAGCCAAGATTTTTCGGCAGTTTCCTACAATGAGCAGTTCTTC. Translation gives CASSQDFSAVSYNEQFF.

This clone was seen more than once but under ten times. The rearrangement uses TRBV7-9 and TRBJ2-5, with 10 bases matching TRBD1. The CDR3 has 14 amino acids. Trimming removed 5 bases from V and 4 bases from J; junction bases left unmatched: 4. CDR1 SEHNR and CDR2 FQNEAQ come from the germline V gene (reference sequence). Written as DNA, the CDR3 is TGTGCCAGCAGCCAGCGGGACAGGGGAGAGACCCAGTACTTC. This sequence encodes CASSQRDRGETQYF.

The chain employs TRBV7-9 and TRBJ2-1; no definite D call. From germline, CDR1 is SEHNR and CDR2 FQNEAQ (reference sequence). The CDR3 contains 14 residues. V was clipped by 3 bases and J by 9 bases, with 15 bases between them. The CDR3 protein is CASSFLASRREQFF. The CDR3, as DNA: TGTGCCAGCAGCTTCCTCGCTAGTCGGCGTGAGCAGTTCTTC.

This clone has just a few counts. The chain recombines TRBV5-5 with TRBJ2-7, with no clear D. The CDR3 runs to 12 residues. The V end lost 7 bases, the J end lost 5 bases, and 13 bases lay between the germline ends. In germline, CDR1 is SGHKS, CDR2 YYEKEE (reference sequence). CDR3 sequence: CASSYLDNEQYF. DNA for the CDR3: TGTGCCAGCTCATATCTCGACAACGAGCAGTACTTC.